Sequencing of this T cell receptor beta chain was carried out in a study of blood T cell repertoires in COVID-19. Looking at the study overall: Sites in the United States, Italy and Spain provided acute and convalescent COVID-19 samples. Sample material is recorded as cDNA or gDNA derived from T cells, B-cell-depleted T cells, or PBMCs.

Followed longitudinally, the Seattle patients had been enrolled during active infection. Authors' analysis steps: Reference gene primer amplification gave estimated nucleated cell counts. Repertoires were generated with immunoSEQ multiplex PCR, while TCRdb's copy carries only in-frame clones and drops some. The V and J calls and clone size were taken over from that table, and D and trimming were inferred from the DNA. This table has over 250,000 clones, just over 90% appearing once. This clone has a single count. CDR1 and CDR2 (germline): MNHEY, SVGEGT. J gave up 2 bases and V 6 bases, and 10 bases lay outside the gene matches. The CDR3 extends over 17 amino acids.

Material: peripheral blood. This clonotype was sampled from a woman between 25 and 40 years old with COVID-19, enrolled during active disease. The chain links TRBV6-2 or TRBV6-3 to TRBJ2-7; 13 bases fit TRBD2. DNA for the CDR3: TGTGCCAGCAGCCAGAGACTGGGACTAGCGGGAACCTACGAGCAGTACTTC. Its translation is CASSQRLGLAGTYEQYF.